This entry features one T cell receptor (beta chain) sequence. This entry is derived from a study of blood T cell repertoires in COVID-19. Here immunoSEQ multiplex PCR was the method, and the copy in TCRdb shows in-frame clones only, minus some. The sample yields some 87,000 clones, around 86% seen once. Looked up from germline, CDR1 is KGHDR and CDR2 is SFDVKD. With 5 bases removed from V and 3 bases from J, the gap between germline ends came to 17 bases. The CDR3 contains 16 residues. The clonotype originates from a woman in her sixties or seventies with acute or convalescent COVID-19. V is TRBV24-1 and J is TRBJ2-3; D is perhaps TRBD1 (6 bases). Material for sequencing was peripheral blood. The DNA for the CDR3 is TGTGCCACCAGTGGGCAGGGGATATTCCTAACAGATACGCAGTATTTT. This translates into CATSGQGIFLTDTQYF.